The present T cell receptor (beta chain) was sequenced within a study of patients and donors after allogeneic stem cell transplantation. TCRdb reanalysed the RT-PCR reads using MiXCR and keeps one entry per CDR3 protein. The sample shows over 130,000 distinct CDR3 sequences, about a third of them seen only once. V lost 0 bases, J lost 6 bases, and 7 bases stayed unmatched. The CDR3 runs 15 residues. Germline V lookup: CDR1 SGDLS, CDR2 YYNGEE. The sample consisted of blood, either unsorted or a sorted T cell fraction (not recorded which). This sequence was found in a human donor who was either an allogeneic HSCT recipient or a stem cell or donor lymphocyte infusion donor (not recorded which). It is not recorded whose cells these are; they may come from a transplant donor. This rearrangement joins TRBV9 to TRBJ1-2, with 8 bases fitting TRBD1. The chain's CDR3 is CASSVEVRGRDGYTF. The DNA of the CDR3 is TGTGCCAGCAGCGTAGAAGTCAGGGGGCGAGATGGCTACACCTTC.